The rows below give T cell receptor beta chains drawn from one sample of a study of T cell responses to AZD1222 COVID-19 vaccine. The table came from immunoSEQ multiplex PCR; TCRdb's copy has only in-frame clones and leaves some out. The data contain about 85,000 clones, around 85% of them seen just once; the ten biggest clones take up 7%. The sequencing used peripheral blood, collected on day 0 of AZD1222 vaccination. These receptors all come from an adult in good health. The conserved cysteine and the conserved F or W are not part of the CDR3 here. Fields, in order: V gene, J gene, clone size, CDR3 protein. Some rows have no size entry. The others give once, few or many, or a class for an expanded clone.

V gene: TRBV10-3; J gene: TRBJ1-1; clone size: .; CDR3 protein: AISDSKGQRNTEAF
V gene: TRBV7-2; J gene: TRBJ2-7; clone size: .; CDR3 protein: ASSAAYEQY
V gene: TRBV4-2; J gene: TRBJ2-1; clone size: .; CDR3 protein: ASSQNVAGGSYNEQF
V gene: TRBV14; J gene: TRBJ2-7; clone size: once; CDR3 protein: ASSQLGTRVQY
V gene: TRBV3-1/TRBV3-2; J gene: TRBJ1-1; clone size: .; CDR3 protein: ASSHRGPNEAF
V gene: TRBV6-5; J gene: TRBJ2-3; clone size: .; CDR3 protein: ASSSSKRGSTDTQY
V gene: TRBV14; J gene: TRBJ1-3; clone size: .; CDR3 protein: ASSGQAFSGNTIY
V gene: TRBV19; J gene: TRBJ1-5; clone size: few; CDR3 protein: ASAGGAHQPQH
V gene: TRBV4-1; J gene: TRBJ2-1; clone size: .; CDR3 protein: ASSIGLADYNEQF
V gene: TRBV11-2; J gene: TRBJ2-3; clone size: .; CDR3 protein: ASSSSRQGASTDTQY
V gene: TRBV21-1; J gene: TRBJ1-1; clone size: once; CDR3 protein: ASSKASLDRQWNTEAF